This entry concerns a single T cell receptor (beta chain). Authors' data handling: Reference gene primer amplification gave estimated nucleated cell counts. Profiling relied on immunoSEQ multiplex PCR, and the TCRdb table lists in-frame clones only, not all of them. V, J and clone size are taken as reported in that table, and D and trimming were inferred from the DNA itself. Found here are roughly 62,000 clones, about 80% of them singletons; the top ten hold less than 4.5%. The trim removed 10 bases at V and 16 bases at J, leaving 19 bases unmatched. The germline CDR1 and CDR2 sequences are MNHEY and SVGAGI. The length of the CDR3 is 13 residues. This sample is drawn from a study of blood T cell repertoires in COVID-19. Study-wide context: There were acute and convalescent COVID-19 samples, and they came from the United States, Italy and Spain. PBMCs, B-cell-depleted T cells, or T cells provided the cDNA or gDNA that made up the material.

The rearrangement joins TRBV6-5 to TRBJ2-1; 7 bases align to TRBD1. The specimen was peripheral blood. This clonotype was obtained from a man aged 60-69 years with acute or convalescent COVID-19. The chain's CDR3 is CATRRTEGQVTFF. The CDR3 region has the DNA TGTGCCACCAGACGGACCGAAGGACAGGTTACTTTCTTC.